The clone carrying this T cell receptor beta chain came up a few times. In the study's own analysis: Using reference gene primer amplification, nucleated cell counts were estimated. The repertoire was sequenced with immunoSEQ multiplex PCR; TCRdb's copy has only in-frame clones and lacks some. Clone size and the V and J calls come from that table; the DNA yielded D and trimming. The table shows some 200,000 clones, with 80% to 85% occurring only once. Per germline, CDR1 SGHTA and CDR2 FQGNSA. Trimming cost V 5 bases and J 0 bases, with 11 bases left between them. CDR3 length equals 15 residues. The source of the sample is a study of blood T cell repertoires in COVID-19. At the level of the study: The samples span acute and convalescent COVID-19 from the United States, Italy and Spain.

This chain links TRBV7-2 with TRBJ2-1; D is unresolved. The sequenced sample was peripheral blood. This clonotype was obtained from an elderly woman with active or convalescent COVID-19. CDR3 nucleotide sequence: TGTGCCAGCAGCCAAGCCCCAAACTCCTACAATGAGCAGTTCTTC. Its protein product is CASSQAPNSYNEQFF.